A single sample gave rise to the 27 T cell receptor beta chains below, sequenced in a study of T cells in Graves' hyperthyroidism and ophthalmopathy. TCR beta CDR3 regions were amplified from RNA transcripts. The HTBI primer set was used in a first-round RT-PCR of the TCR CDR3. MiXCR, applied by TCRdb to the multiplex PCR reads, yields one record per CDR3 protein. The sample includes 500,000 to 600,000 distinct CDR3 sequences, about half of them seen just once. Sequencing was carried out using peripheral blood or thyroid tissue (not recorded which). These receptor sequences come from a woman aged 18-29 years with Graves' hyperthyroidism.

This sequence joins TRBV10-2 and TRBJ2-5; D might be TRBD2 (5 bases). Germline-derived CDR1 and CDR2 are WSHSY and SAAADI. The CDR3 contains 13 residues. V lost 9 bases to trimming and J lost 5 bases, with 16 bases between them. Here the CDR3 reads CARKTEGGETQYF. Here the CDR3 DNA reads TGCGCCAGGAAGACCGAGGGCGGGGAGACCCAGTACTTC.

This clonotype came up many times. The chain recombines TRBV7-9 with TRBJ2-1; D is undetermined. CDR1 and CDR2 from the germline V gene are SEHNR and FQNEAQ (reference sequence). The CDR3 length is 11 residues. The ends were cut back, 3 bases at V and 6 bases at J, with 3 bases in the middle. The CDR3 protein is CASSFGNEQFF. In DNA, the CDR3 is TGTGCCAGCAGCTTTGGCAATGAGCAGTTCTTC.

This rearrangement joins TRBV2 to TRBJ2-2; TRBD2 matches at 7 bases. CDR1 is SNHLY, CDR2 FYNNEI, per germline. This CDR3 is built from 15 residues. J was trimmed by 3 bases and V by 6 bases; bases with no gene match: 7. The CDR3 nucleotides are TGTGCCAGCAGGGGGGGGAAGGTGGACACCGGGGAGCTGTTTTTT. Protein product: CASRGGKVDTGELFF.

The sample holds many counts of this clonotype. This chain connects TRBV6-5 to TRBJ1-2; the D gene is possibly TRBD1 (6 bases). Germline CDR1 is MNHEY and CDR2 is SVGAGI. Trimming took off 0 bases at V and 4 bases at J, with 15 bases between the two ends. This CDR3 region has 16 residues. DNA of the CDR3: TGTGCCAGCAGTTACTCGAACCGGGACAACTTCTATGGCTACACCTTC. Translating gives CASSYSNRDNFYGYTF.

This clonotype was seen many times. The chain combines TRBV15 with TRBJ1-4; D not certain. Germline V gives CDR1 LNHNV, CDR2 YYDKDF (reference sequence). V lost 1 base and J 8 bases, leaving 14 bases between the germline ends. The CDR3 has 15 residues. The CDR3 reads CATSRAPGSSEKLFF. The DNA of the CDR3 is TGTGCCACCAGCAGAGCTCCAGGATCTTCGGAAAAACTGTTTTTT.

As regards this clonotype: This could be a read error, since a much larger clone is one nucleotide away. The chain combines TRBV7-3 with TRBJ2-2, with 10 positions matching TRBD1. Germline V gene lookup returns CDR1 SGHTA and CDR2 FQGTGA. The CDR3 runs to 16 residues. The CDR3 reads CASSLYGQGVSGEPFF. CDR3 DNA: TGTGCCAGCAGCTTATACGGACAGGGGGTGAGCGGGGAGCCGTTTTTT.

This rearrangement joins TRBV20-1 to TRBJ2-7; TRBD2 is a possible D gene (6 bases). The J call may be mistaken, given a closer DNA end match to TRBJ2-1. The CDR3 sequence is 15 residues long. In germline, CDR1 is DFQATT, CDR2 SNEGSKA (reference sequence). This CDR3 reads CSARDERRGDNEQFF. CDR3 DNA sequence: TGCAGTGCTAGAGATGAGCGGAGGGGCGACAATGAGCAGTTCTTC.

V gene TRBV19 combines with J gene TRBJ1-2; 9 bases map to TRBD1. The CDR3 totals 15 residues. V lost 7 bases, J lost 4 bases, and 10 bases stayed unmatched. CDR1 is LNHDA, CDR2 SQIVND, per germline (reference sequence). Here the CDR3 DNA reads TGTGCCAGTACGACAGGGGGGAACCATCGCTATGGCTACACCTTC. Translating it yields CASTTGGNHRYGYTF.

V and J are TRBV7-9 and TRBJ2-1; TRBD1 matches at 8 bases. Trimming cost V 5 bases and J 6 bases; bases outside gene matches: 6. CDR3 length: 14 amino acids. Germline assignment: CDR1 SEHNR and CDR2 FQNEAQ (reference sequence). CDR3 protein: CASSLRTGINEQFF. The CDR3 DNA sequence: TGTGCCAGCAGCCTACGGACAGGGATCAATGAGCAGTTCTTC.

This clonotype was counted at least ten times. A read error may explain this, as a much larger clone is one base away. V gene TRBV12-3 or TRBV12-4 combines with J gene TRBJ1-2; D unclear. This CDR3 spans 13 amino acids. V was shortened by 4 bases and J by 8 bases, with 14 bases between the two germline ends. The CDR3 DNA sequence: TGTGCCAGCAGTTCCCCGTACGGGGAGGGCTACACCTTC. It codes for CASSSPYGEGYTF.

This sequence joins TRBV12-3 or TRBV12-4 and TRBJ2-7; 7 nucleotides match TRBD1. V lost 7 bases and J lost 7; bases outside the gene matches: 13. The CDR3 contains 14 residues. The CDR3 sequence is CASNPDRYGVEQYF. The CDR3 coding sequence is TGTGCCAGCAACCCGGACAGGTACGGGGTGGAGCAGTACTTC.

As for this clonotype: A single base separates this from a much larger clone, so it may be a read error. The chain is built from TRBV6-5 and TRBJ1-2; D perhaps matches TRBD1 (6 bases). CDR3 length: 15 amino acids. Germline CDR1 reads MNHEY; CDR2 reads SVGAGI. The CDR3 is CASRTQGRFNYGNTF. The CDR3 bases are TGTGCCAGCAGAACACAGGGCAGATTTAACTATGGCAACACCTTC.

A note on this clonotype: A much larger clone lies one base from this, so it may be a read error. The V and J genes are TRBV10-3 and TRBJ1-2, with no clear D. CDR1 ENHRY and CDR2 SYGVKD come from the germline V gene. V lost 5 bases to trimming and J lost 4 bases, with 5 bases between them. CDR3 length equals 11 residues. The CDR3 reads CAISSTYGYTF. CDR3 in DNA: TGTGCCATCAGTAGTACCTATGGCTACACCTTC.

This clonotype was observed a few times. The chain is built from TRBV29-1 and TRBJ2-3; 8 bases line up with TRBD2. The trim removed 3 bases at V and 1 base at J, leaving 18 bases unmatched. The CDR3 is made up of 19 amino acids. The germline gives CDR1 SQVTM, CDR2 ANQGSEA. CDR3 in amino acids: CSVETGQASTSGGTDTQYF. DNA for the CDR3: TGCAGCGTTGAGACGGGGCAGGCCTCAACTAGCGGTGGCACAGATACGCAGTATTTT.

This clonotype was counted a single time. J is TRBJ1-2 and V is TRBV10-3; the match to TRBD1 covers 7 bases. CDR3 length equals 14 residues. The V gene end was trimmed by 6 bases and the J gene end by 5 bases; junction bases not matched to a gene: 9. The germline V gene has CDR1 ENHRY and CDR2 SYGVKD. CDR3 loop: CAISDTGAGYGYTF. The CDR3 DNA is TGTGCCATCAGCGACACAGGGGCGGGGTATGGCTACACCTTC.

V is TRBV5-6 and J is TRBJ1-1; weak D call: TRBD1 (5 bases). Trimming removed 3 bases from V and 5 bases from J, with 26 bases in between. Germline CDR1 SGHDT, CDR2 YYEEEE. The CDR3 is 18 residues long. CDR3 coding DNA: TGTGCCAGCAGCTCCGAATTTTGGGGCGCGGAGGACGTAACTGAAGCTTTCTTT. Residues: CASSSEFWGAEDVTEAFF.

There are a few counts of this clonotype. The chain carries TRBV7-9 and TRBJ1-4; weak D call: TRBD1 (5 bases). Deletions cut 6 bases from V and 5 bases from J, with 13 bases between. The CDR3 is made up of 14 amino acids. Germline CDR1 reads SEHNR; CDR2 reads FQNEAQ (reference sequence). The CDR3 bases are TGTGCCAGCAGGTTCGGGGGAGTCAATGAAAAACTGTTTTTT. It translates to CASRFGGVNEKLFF.

This sequence joins TRBV4-1 and TRBJ1-5, with TRBD1 as a possible D gene (6 bases). The DNA end is more similar to TRBJ2-5, so the J call may be wrong. Germline V gene data show CDR1 as MGHRA and CDR2 as YSYEKL. The CDR3 is 15 residues long. The CDR3 DNA reads as TGCGCCAGCAGCCGGGACATTTATAGCAATCAGCCCCAGTACTTC. It codes for CASSRDIYSNQPQYF.

This clonotype was recorded only once. One end of the junction varies from germline; a read error may be responsible. V gene TRBV7-7 combines with J gene TRBJ1-1, with D tentatively TRBD1 (5 bases). The CDR3 consists of 12 residues. Germline V gives CDR1 SSHAT, CDR2 FNYEAQ (reference sequence). The DNA for the CDR3 is TGTGCTAGCAGCTTAGGTGGGACTGAAGCTTACTTT. It codes for CASSLGGTEAYF. Full variable domain (outside the CDR3, taken from reference TRBV7-7 and TRBJ1-1): GAGVSQSPRYKVTKRGQDVTLRCDPISSHATLYWYQQALGQGPEFLTYFNYEAQPDKSGLPSDRFSAERPEGSISTLTIQRTEQRDSAMYRCASSLGGTEAYFGQGTRLTVV.

This sequence joins TRBV2 and TRBJ2-5; 11 nucleotides agree with TRBD2. This CDR3 contains 13 residues. Trimming removed 7 bases from V and 5 bases from J; junction bases left unmatched: 3. CDR1 SNHLY and CDR2 FYNNEI come from the germline V gene. CDR3 sequence (DNA): TGTGCCAGCACACTAGCGGGAGCTGAGACCCAGTACTTC. It codes for CASTLAGAETQYF.

The genes are TRBV6-1 and TRBJ1-1, with TRBD1 as a possible D gene (5 bases). Trimming removed 11 bases from V and 2 bases from J, with 24 bases in between. The length of the CDR3 is 16 residues. Germline V gene lookup returns CDR1 MNHNS and CDR2 SASEGT. CDR3 in amino acids: CAGSAEGTHVNTEAFF. Here the CDR3 DNA reads TGTGCCGGCTCGGCGGAGGGGACGCACGTCAACACTGAAGCTTTCTTT.

In its sample, this clonotype was seen many times. J is TRBJ2-2 and V is TRBV5-1; D might be TRBD1 (6 bases). Germline values: CDR1 SGHRS, CDR2 YFSETQ. Trimming removed 4 bases at V and 7 bases at J, with 23 bases between. The CDR3 is 17 residues long. The CDR3 DNA follows: TGCGCCAGCAGCAGCCAAGGGACATCCGACGTTCGCGGGGAGCTGTTTTTT. Encoded protein: CASSSQGTSDVRGELFF.

As regards this clonotype: The CDR3 does not end in the conserved phenylalanine or tryptophan, so this is likely a read error. The gene calls are TRBV9 and TRBJ1-5; TRBD1 might be the D (6 bases). The CDR3 sequence is 13 residues long. CDR1 and CDR2 (germline): SGDLS, YYNGEE. V was pared by 5 bases and J by 4 bases, with 10 bases between. This CDR3 reads CASSQGRNQPQHY. The CDR3 DNA reads TGTGCCAGCAGTCAGGGGAGAAATCAGCCCCAGCATTAT.

This clonotype has at least ten counts. The CDR3 spells CASSYLAGDMETQYF. CDR3 coding DNA: TGTGCCAGCAGCTATCTAGCGGGAGACATGGAGACCCAGTACTTC. The chain joins TRBV7-8 to TRBJ2-5, with 10 bases aligning to TRBD2. CDR3 length equals 15 residues. Germline CDR1 and CDR2: SGHVS and FQNEAQ. The V segment lost 4 bases and the J segment 5 bases; nucleotides outside the gene matches: 7.

This clonotype was observed a single time. The rearrangement joins TRBV9 to TRBJ1-6; possible D gene TRBD1, 5 bases. The CDR3 contains 14 residues. CDR1 is SGDLS and CDR2 is YYNGEE in the germline V gene. The germline V and J ends were trimmed by 5 bases and 5 bases, with 11 bases remaining between them. The CDR3 reads CASSGGLNNSPLHF. The CDR3 bases are TGTGCCAGCAGTGGGGGGTTGAATAATTCACCCCTCCACTTT.

Remarks on this clonotype: A junction boundary mismatches the germline segment, possibly from a read error. The rearrangement links TRBV29-1 to TRBJ2-7, with D unresolved. The closer fit of TRBJ2-1 to the DNA end suggests the J call may be wrong. This CDR3 contains 12 residues. CDR1 and CDR2 from the germline V gene are SQVTM and ANQGSEA. The CDR3 is CSPVLTPNGQFF. Here the CDR3 DNA reads TGCAGCCCCGTATTGACTCCCAATGGGCAGTTCTTC.

The chain is built from TRBV29-1 and TRBJ2-1; D might be TRBD2 (7 bases). Trimming left V 6 bases short and J 7 bases short, with 19 bases between. This CDR3 spans 14 amino acids. Germline V CDR1 and CDR2: SQVTM, ANQGSEA. The chain's CDR3 is CSVEGHRGGNEQFF. The CDR3 bases are TGCAGCGTGGAGGGACACCGGGGAGGGAATGAGCAGTTCTTC.